This T cell receptor beta chain was sequenced for a study of blood T cell repertoires in COVID-19. Turning to the study itself: Sources were T cells, B-cell-depleted T cells, or PBMCs; the material itself was cDNA or gDNA.

V trimming: 4 bases; J trimming: 8 bases; junction bases outside the gene matches: 12. Germline lookup yields CDR1 SGHAT and CDR2 FQDESV (reference sequence). CDR3 length: 15 amino acids. Per the authors' pipeline: Using reference gene primer amplification, nucleated cell counts were estimated. Clones were sequenced by immunoSEQ multiplex PCR, and TCRdb holds only the in-frame ones, with some missing. V and J calls and clone size come straight from that table; D and trimming were deduced from the DNA. The sample shows about 120,000 clones, over 70% of them seen only once. Sample: peripheral blood. The rearrangement uses TRBV11-1 and TRBJ2-7, with TRBD1 matching over 9 bases. This sequence originates from a man in his 70s with acute or convalescent COVID-19. CDR3 in amino acids: CASSSGPGQGTKQYF. The CDR3 DNA sequence: TGTGCCAGCAGCTCCGGCCCCGGACAGGGGACCAAGCAGTACTTC.